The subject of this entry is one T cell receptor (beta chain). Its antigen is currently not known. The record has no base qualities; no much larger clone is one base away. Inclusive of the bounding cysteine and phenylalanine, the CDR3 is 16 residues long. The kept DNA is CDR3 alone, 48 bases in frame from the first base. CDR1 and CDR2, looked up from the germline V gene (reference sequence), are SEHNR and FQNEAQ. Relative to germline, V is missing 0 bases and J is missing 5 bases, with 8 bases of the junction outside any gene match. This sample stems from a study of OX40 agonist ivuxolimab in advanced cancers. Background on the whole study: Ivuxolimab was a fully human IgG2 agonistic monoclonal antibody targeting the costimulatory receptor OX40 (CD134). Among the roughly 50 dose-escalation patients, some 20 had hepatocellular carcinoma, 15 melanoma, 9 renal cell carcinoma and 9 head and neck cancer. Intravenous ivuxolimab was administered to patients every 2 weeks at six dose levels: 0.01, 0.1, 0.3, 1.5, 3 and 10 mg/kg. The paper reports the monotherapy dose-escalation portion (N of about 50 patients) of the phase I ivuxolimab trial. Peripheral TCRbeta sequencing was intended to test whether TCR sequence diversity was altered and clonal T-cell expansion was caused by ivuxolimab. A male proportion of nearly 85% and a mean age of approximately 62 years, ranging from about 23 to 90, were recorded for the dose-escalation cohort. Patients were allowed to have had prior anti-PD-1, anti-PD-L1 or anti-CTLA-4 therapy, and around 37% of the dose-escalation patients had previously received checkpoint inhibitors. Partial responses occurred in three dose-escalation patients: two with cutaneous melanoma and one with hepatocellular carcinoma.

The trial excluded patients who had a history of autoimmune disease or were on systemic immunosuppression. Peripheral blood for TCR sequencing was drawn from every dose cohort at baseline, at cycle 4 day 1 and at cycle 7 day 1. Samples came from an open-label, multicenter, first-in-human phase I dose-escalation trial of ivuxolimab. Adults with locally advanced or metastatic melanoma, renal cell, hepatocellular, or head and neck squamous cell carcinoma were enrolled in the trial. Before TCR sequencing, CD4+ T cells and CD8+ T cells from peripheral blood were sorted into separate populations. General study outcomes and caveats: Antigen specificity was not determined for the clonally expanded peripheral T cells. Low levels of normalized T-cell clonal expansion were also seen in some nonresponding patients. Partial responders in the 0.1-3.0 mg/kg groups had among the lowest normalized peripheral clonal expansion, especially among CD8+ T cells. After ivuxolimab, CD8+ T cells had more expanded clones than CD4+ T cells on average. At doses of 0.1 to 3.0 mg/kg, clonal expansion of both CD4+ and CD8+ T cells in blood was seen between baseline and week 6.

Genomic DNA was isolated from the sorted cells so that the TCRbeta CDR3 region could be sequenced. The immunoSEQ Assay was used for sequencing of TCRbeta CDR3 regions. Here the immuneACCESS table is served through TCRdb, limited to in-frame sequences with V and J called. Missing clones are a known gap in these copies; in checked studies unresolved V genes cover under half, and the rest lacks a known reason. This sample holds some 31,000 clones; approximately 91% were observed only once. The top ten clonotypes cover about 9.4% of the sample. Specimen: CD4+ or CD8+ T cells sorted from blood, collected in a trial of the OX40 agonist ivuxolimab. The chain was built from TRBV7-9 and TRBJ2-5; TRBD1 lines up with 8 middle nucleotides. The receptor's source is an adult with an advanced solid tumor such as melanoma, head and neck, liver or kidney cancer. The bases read TGTGCCAGCAGCTTAGCATTTGGACAGGGTGAGGAGACCCAGTACTTC. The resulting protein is CASSLAFGQGEETQYF. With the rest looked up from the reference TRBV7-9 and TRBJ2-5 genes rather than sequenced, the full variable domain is DTGVSQNPRHKITKRGQNVTFRCDPISEHNRLYWYRQTLGQGPEFLTYFQNEAQLEKSRLLSDRFSAERPKGSFSTLEIQRTEQGDSAMYLCASSLAFGQGEETQYFGPGTRLLVL.